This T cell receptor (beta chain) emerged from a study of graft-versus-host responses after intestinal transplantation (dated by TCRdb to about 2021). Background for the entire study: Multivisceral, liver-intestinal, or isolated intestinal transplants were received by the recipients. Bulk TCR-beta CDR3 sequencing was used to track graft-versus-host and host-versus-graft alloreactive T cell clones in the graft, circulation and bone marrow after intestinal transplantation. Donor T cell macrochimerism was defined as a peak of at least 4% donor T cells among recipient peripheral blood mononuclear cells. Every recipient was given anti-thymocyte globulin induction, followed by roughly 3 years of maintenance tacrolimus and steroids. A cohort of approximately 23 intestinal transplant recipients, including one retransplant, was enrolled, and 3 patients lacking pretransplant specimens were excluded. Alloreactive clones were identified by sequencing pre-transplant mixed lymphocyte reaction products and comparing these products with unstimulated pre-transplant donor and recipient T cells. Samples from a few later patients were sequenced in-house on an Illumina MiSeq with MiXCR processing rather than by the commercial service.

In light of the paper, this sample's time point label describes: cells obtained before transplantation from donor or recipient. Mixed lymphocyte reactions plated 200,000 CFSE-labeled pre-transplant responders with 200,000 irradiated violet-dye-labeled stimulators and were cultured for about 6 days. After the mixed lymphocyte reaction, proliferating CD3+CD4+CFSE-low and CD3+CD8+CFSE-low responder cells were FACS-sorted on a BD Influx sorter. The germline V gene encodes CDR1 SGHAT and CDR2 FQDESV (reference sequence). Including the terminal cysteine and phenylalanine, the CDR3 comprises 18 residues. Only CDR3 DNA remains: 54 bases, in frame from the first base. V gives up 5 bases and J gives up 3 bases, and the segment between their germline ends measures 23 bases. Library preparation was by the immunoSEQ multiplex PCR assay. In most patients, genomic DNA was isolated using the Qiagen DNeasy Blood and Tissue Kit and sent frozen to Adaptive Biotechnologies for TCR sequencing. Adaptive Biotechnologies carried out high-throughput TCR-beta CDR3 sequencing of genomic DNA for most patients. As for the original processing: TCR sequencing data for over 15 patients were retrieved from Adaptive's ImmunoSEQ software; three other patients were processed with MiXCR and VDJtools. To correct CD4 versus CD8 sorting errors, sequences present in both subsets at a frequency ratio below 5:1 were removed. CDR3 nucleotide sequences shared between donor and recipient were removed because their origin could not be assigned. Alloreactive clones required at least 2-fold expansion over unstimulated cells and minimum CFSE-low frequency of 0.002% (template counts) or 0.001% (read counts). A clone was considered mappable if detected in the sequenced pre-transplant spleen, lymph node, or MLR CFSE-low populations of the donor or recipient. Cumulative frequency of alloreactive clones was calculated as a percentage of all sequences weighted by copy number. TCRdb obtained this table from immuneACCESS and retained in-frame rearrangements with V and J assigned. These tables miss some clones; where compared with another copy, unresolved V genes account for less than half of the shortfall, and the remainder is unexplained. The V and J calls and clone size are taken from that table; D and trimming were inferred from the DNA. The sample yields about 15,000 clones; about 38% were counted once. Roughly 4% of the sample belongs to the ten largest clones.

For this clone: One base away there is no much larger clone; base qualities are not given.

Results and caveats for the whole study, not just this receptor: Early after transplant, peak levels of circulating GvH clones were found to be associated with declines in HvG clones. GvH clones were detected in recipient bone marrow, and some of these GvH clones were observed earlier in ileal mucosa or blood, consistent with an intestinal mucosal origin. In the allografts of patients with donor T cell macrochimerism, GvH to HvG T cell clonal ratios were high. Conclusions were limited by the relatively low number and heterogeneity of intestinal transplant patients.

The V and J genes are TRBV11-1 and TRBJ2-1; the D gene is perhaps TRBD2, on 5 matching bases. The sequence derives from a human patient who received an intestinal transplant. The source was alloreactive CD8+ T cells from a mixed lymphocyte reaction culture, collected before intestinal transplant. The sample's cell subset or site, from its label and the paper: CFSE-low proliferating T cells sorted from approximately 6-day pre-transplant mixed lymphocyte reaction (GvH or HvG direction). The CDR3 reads CASSTHPRLSVDYNEQFF. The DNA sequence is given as TGTGCCAGCAGCACCCACCCCCGACTTAGCGTAGACTACAATGAGCAGTTCTTC.